These 17 T cell receptor beta chains came from one sample sequenced in a study of cytomegalovirus exposure and HLA in healthy donors. Sequencing used immunoSEQ multiplex PCR; TCRdb keeps in-frame clones, though not all of them. The sample includes 120,000 to 150,000 clones, about nine tenths of them seen just once. Sequencing used PBMCs. These receptors all come from a man aged 18 to 29 in good health and CMV-seropositive.

V and J are TRBV7-9 and TRBJ2-7, with TRBD2 matching over 12 bases. Looked up from germline, CDR1 is SEHNR and CDR2 is FQNEAQ (reference sequence). The CDR3 contains 16 residues. The ends lost 5 bases at V and 0 bases at J; junction bases unmatched: 5. Here the CDR3 DNA reads TGTGCCAGCAGCGGGGGACTAGCGGGTATCTCCTACGAGCAGTACTTC. Protein: CASSGGLAGISYEQYF.

The chain couples TRBV7-8 to TRBJ2-7, with 9 bases identical to TRBD2. V lost 5 bases to trimming and J lost 4 bases; unmatched junction nucleotides: 9. The CDR3 covers 15 residues. Germline-derived CDR1 and CDR2 are SGHVS and FQNEAQ. In nucleotides, the CDR3 is TGTGCCAGCAGCCCCGCGCGGGAGGGGGAATACGAGCAGTACTTC. Amino acid sequence: CASSPAREGEYEQYF.

The V and J genes are TRBV28 and TRBJ1-1; 7 nucleotides line up with TRBD1. CDR1 and CDR2 (germline): MDHEN, SYDVKM. The length of the CDR3 is 15 residues. V gave up 5 bases and J gave up 1 base; unmatched junction bases: 7. For the CDR3, the DNA is TGTGCCAGCAGTCCACCGACAGGGAGGAACACTGAAGCTTTCTTT. It encodes CASSPPTGRNTEAFF. Using reference TRBV28 and TRBJ1-1 for the parts outside the CDR3, the full variable domain is DVKVTQSSRYLVKRTGEKVFLECVQDMDHENMFWYRQDPGLGLRLIYFSYDVKMKEKGDIPEGYSVSREKKERFSLILESASTNQTSMYLCASSPPTGRNTEAFFGQGTRLTVV.

V and J are TRBV6-6 and TRBJ1-6; TRBD1 matches 7 bases. Germline trimming cut 7 bases from V and 8 bases from J; bases unmatched to any gene: 8. The CDR3 consists of 14 residues. Germline CDR1 and CDR2: MNHNY and SVGAGI (reference sequence). The CDR3 is CASTTGTAYSPLHF. For the CDR3, the DNA is TGTGCCAGCACCACCGGGACAGCTTATTCACCCCTCCACTTT.

The genes are TRBV5-4 and TRBJ1-1; 10 nucleotides agree with TRBD1. After removal of 7 bases from V and 1 base from J, the junction contained 1 base not matched to a gene. Germline lookup yields CDR1 SGHNT and CDR2 YYREEE (reference sequence). This CDR3 has 13 amino acids. The CDR3 sequence is CASRDRGNTEAFF. For the CDR3, the DNA is TGTGCCAGCCGGGACAGGGGGAACACTGAAGCTTTCTTT.

J is TRBJ1-5 and V is TRBV6-6; D remains ambiguous. The V end was cut by 5 bases, the J end by 1 base, with 9 bases between. Germline V lookup: CDR1 MNHNY, CDR2 SVGAGI (reference sequence). The CDR3 runs 14 residues. DNA for the CDR3: TGTGCCAGCAGTCTTCTTCCGAGCAATCAGCCCCAGCATTTT. Translating gives CASSLLPSNQPQHF.

Only a few counts were recorded for this clone. V usage is TRBV29-1 and J usage is TRBJ2-3, with 7 nucleotides matching TRBD1. The V gene's germline CDR1 is SQVTM and CDR2 ANQGSEA. This CDR3 has 15 amino acids. The ends lost 0 bases at V and 2 bases at J; junction bases unmatched: 5. The CDR3 DNA sequence: TGCAGCGTTGAAGATTCGGGACAGCTCACAGATACGCAGTATTTT. Its translation: CSVEDSGQLTDTQYF.

The gene calls are TRBV5-1 and TRBJ1-1; D gene uncertain. The ends were cut back, 4 bases at V and 8 bases at J, with 15 bases in the middle. The CDR3 totals 13 residues. The germline CDR1 and CDR2 sequences are SGHRS and YFSETQ. DNA of the CDR3: TGCGCCAGCAGCGCCGAAGATCTGAGGGAAGCTTTCTTT. Translation gives CASSAEDLREAFF.

CDR3 nucleotides: TGTGCCAGCAGTTACGGGGGGTCCGGGGAGCTGTTTTTT. It is translated as CASSYGGSGELFF. The chain uses TRBV6-5 and TRBJ2-2; D perhaps matches TRBD2 (6 bases). CDR1 is MNHEY, CDR2 SVGAGI, per germline. The CDR3 covers 13 residues. V was clipped by 2 bases and J by 6 bases, with 7 bases between them.

This chain links TRBV19 with TRBJ1-1, with 10 bases fitting TRBD1. Unmatched junction bases numbered 9, after V lost 4 bases and J lost 10 bases. From germline, CDR1 is LNHDA and CDR2 SQIVND (reference sequence). The length of the CDR3 is 14 residues. The CDR3 DNA reads TGTGCCAGTAGTACCGACAGGGGGCAAAACGGAGCTTTCTTT. This translates into CASSTDRGQNGAFF.

The V and J genes are TRBV2 and TRBJ1-6; D possibly corresponds to TRBD1 (6 bases). The CDR3 spans 14 residues. Germline values: CDR1 SNHLY, CDR2 FYNNEI. V dropped 2 bases and J dropped 7 bases, with 9 bases sitting between them. CDR3 in amino acids: CASSETGHNSPLHF. The CDR3 nucleotides are TGTGCCAGCAGTGAAACGGGACACAATTCACCCCTCCACTTT. The whole variable domain, filled in from reference TRBV2 and TRBJ1-6, reads EPEVTQTPSHQVTQMGQEVILRCVPISNHLYFYWYRQILGQKVEFLVSFYNNEISEKSEIFDDQFSVERPDGSNFTLKIRSTKLEDSAMYFCASSETGHNSPLHFGNGTRLTVT.

There are a few counts of this clone. The germline gene is not matched at one end of the junction; a read error may be the cause. V is TRBV10-3 and J is TRBJ1-2; D may be TRBD1 (5 bases). Per the germline V gene, CDR1 is ENHRY and CDR2 is SYGVKD. This CDR3 has 18 residues. The chain's CDR3 is CAIGEGLRKPHQVYGYTF. In nucleotides, the CDR3 is TGTGCCATCGGTGAGGGGCTTCGAAAACCCCACCAGGTCTATGGCTACACCTTC.

The chain employs TRBV4-1 and TRBJ2-7; D ambiguous. V was cut by 0 bases and J by 3 bases, with 12 bases left in between. Per the germline V gene, CDR1 is MGHRA and CDR2 is YSYEKL. This CDR3 spans 15 amino acids. The CDR3 protein is CASSQETTPFYEQYF. CDR3 DNA: TGCGCCAGCAGCCAAGAAACCACACCTTTCTACGAGCAGTACTTC.

CDR3 sequence: CASSPGQGLGEKLFF. The CDR3 DNA follows: TGTGCCAGCAGTCCCGGACAGGGTTTAGGAGAAAAACTGTTTTTT. V is TRBV6-5 and J is TRBJ1-4, with TRBD1 matching 8 bases. J was trimmed by 8 bases and V by 5 bases; bases with no gene match: 10. The CDR3 totals 15 residues. Germline V gene data show CDR1 as MNHEY and CDR2 as SVGAGI.

The genes are TRBV7-9 and TRBJ2-7; tentative D call: TRBD2 (5 bases). Trimming took 5 bases from V and 3 from J, leaving 11 bases between them. Germline V gene data show CDR1 as SEHNR and CDR2 as FQNEAQ (reference sequence). The CDR3 has 13 amino acids. DNA for the CDR3: TGTGCCAGCAGCCGCGAGGGCTACTACGAGCAGTACTTC. Amino acids: CASSREGYYEQYF.

V is TRBV5-8 and J is TRBJ1-2; tentative D call: TRBD1 (5 bases). The V end was cut by 1 base, the J end by 8 bases, with 15 bases between. CDR3 size: 14 residues. Germline V gives CDR1 SGHTS, CDR2 YDEGEE. The CDR3 is CASSLYSRAGGYTF. The CDR3 bases are TGTGCCAGCAGCTTGTATAGCAGGGCGGGAGGCTACACCTTC.

The chain carries TRBV19 and TRBJ1-3; D uncertain. Trimming pared 4 bases from V and 0 bases from J, leaving 7 bases between. The CDR3 is 14 residues long. The germline gives CDR1 LNHDA, CDR2 SQIVND (reference sequence). CDR3 residues: CASSTRNSGNTIYF. The CDR3 nucleotides are TGTGCCAGTAGTACCAGAAACTCTGGAAACACCATATATTTT. The full variable domain, its missing parts supplied by reference TRBV19 and TRBJ1-3, is DGGITQSPKYLFRKEGQNVTLSCEQNLNHDAMYWYRQDPGQGLRLIYYSQIVNDFQKGDIAEGYSVSREKKESFPLTVTSAQKNPTAFYLCASSTRNSGNTIYFGEGSWLTVV.